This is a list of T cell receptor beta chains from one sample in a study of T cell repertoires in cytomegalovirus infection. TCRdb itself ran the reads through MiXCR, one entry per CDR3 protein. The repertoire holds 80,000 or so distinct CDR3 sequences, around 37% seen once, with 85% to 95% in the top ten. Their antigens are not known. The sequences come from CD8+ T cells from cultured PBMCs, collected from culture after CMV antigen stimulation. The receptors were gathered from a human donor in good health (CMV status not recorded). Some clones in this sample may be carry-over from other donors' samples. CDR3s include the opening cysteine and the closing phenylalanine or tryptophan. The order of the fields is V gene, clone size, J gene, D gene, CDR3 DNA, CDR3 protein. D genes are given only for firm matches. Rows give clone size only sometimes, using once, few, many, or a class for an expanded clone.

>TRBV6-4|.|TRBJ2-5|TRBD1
TGTGCCAGTGTTGCTGGGACAGGGGGCCCAGAGACCCAGTACTTC
CASVAGTGGPETQYF
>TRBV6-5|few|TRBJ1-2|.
TGTGCCAGCAGTGGGTCCTATGACGGTCACTATGGCTACACCTTC
CASSGSYDGHYGYTF
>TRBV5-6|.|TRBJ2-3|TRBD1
TGTGCCAGCAGCTTGGGGACAGGGGGTCCTACAGATACGCAGTATTTT
CASSLGTGGPTDTQYF
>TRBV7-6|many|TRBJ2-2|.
TGTGCCAGCAGCTTAGATTCCGGGGAGCTGTTTTTT
CASSLDSGELFF
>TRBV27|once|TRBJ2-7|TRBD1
TGTGCCAGCGGACAGGGACCCCTCGAGCAGTACTTC
CASGQGPLEQYF
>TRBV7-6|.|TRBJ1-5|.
TGTGCCAGCAGCTTAGAAACCGGGACCCCGTATCAGCCCCAGCATTTT
CASSLETGTPYQPQHF
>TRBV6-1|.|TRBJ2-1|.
TGTGCCAGCAGTTACAGGGGGGGCCCTTACAATGAGCAGTTCTTC
CASSYRGGPYNEQFF
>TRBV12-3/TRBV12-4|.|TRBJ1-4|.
TGTGCCAGCAGAACCTCAGACAGTCCCTATCGGGAAAAACTGTTTTTT
CASRTSDSPYREKLFF
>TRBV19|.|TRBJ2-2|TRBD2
TGTGCCAGTAGTATTACTAGCGGGGCCTACCATTATGCGAACACCGGGGAGCTGTTTTTT
CASSITSGAYHYANTGELFF
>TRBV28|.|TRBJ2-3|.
TGTGCCAGCAGTTCCCCCCGGAGGGGGCCCCGACCAGATACGCAGTATTTT
CASSSPRRGPRPDTQYF
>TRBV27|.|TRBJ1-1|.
TGTGCCAGCAGTGTAGCTGGGCGCACTGAAGCTTTCTTT
CASSVAGRTEAFF
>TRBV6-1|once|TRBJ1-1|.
TGTGCCGCACGAGGGGGGGCCCCTGAAGCTTTCTTT
CAARGGAPEAFF
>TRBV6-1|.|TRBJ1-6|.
TGTGCCAGCAGTGAAGATGCCAGGGATAATTCACCCCTCCACTTT
CASSEDARDNSPLHF
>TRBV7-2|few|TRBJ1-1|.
TGTGCCAGCAGCTTAGCCAGCTGGGGCACTGAAGCTTTCTTT
CASSLASWGTEAFF
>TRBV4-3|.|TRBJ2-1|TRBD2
TGCGCCAGCAGCCAAGACTCTAGCGGGGGGGCGTCCTACAATGAGCAGTTCTTC
CASSQDSSGGASYNEQFF
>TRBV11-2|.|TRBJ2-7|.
TGTGCCAGCAGCTTAGGGGCAGGGGACTTACCATACGAGCAGTACTTC
CASSLGAGDLPYEQYF
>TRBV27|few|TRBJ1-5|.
TGTGCCAGCAGTTACGGGAGCAATCAGCCCCAGCATTTT
CASSYGSNQPQHF
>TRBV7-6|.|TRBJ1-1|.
TGTGCCAGCAGCCGAGACATCTTGAACACTGAAGCTTTCTTT
CASSRDILNTEAFF
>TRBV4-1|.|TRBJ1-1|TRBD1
TGCGCCAGCAGCCAAACAGGGGATGAAGCTTTCTTT
CASSQTGDEAFF
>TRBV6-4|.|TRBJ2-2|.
TGTGCCAGCAGTGACTCCGAAGTGGGGGAGCTGTTTTTT
CASSDSEVGELFF
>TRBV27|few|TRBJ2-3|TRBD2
TGTGCCAGCAGTTTATCTGGAGGTAGCGGGGGGCTTACGCAGTATTTT
CASSLSGGSGGLTQYF
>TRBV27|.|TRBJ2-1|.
TGTGCCAGCAGTCAAGGGGTACTTGATGAGCAGTTCTTC
CASSQGVLDEQFF
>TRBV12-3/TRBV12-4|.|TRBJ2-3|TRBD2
TGTGCCAGCAGTTTGAATCTAGCGGGGGACCCAGATACGCAGTATTTT
CASSLNLAGDPDTQYF
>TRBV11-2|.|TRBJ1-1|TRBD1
TGTGCCAGCAGCTTAGCGCGGACAGGGAGTGGGCACACTGAAGCTTTCTTT
CASSLARTGSGHTEAFF
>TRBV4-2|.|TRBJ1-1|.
TGTGCCAGCAGCCAAGTCTCGCTGAACACTGAAGCTTTCTTT
CASSQVSLNTEAFF
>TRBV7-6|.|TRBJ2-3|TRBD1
TGTGCCAGCAGCTCCCGGGACAGGGATATAACAGATACGCAGTATTTT
CASSSRDRDITDTQYF
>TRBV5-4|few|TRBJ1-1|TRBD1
TGTGCCAGCAGCTTGGATCGGGACAGGGGTAGGGGCACTGAAGCTTTCTTT
CASSLDRDRGRGTEAFF
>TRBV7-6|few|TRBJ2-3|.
TGTGCCAGCAGCAAGTCGTCAGGGGGGAGAACTTATGGCACAGATACGCAGTATTTT
CASSKSSGGRTYGTDTQYF
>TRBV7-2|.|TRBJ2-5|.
TGTGCCAGCAGCTTCCCCTTAAATAAAGAGACCCAGTACTTC
CASSFPLNKETQYF
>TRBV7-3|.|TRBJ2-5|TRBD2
TGTGCCAGCAGCTTAAGTCGGCTAGCGGGTGTTTGGACCCAGTACTTC
CASSLSRLAGVWTQYF
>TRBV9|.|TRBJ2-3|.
TGTGCCAGCAGCACCAGGACTTTACGAAGCACAGATACGCAGTATTTT
CASSTRTLRSTDTQYF
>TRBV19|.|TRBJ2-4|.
TGTGCCAGTAGTCCTGGAGTAGCCAAAAACATTCAGTACTTC
CASSPGVAKNIQYF
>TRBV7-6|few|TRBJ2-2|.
TGTGCCAGCAGGGCGCCCCTCTCCACCGGGGAGCTGTTTTTT
CASRAPLSTGELFF
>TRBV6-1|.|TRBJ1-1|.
TGTGCCAGCCCACCGACAGCAATGAACACTGAAGCTTTCTTT
CASPPTAMNTEAFF
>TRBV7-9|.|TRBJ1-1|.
TGTGCCAGCAGCTGGGCCTCATCGACTGAAGCTTTCTTT
CASSWASSTEAFF
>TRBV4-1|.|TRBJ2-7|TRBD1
TGCGCCAGCAGCCAAGGAGGGACAGCAACCTACGAGCAGTACTTC
CASSQGGTATYEQYF
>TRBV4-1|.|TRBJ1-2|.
TGCGCCAGCAGCCAAGTGGCCGGGACGGGCTATGGCTACACCTTC
CASSQVAGTGYGYTF
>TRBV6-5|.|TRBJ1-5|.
TGTGCCAGCAGGGAGACAGATTATAGCAATCAGCCCCAGCATTTT
CASRETDYSNQPQHF
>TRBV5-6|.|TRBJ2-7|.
TGTACCAGCAGCTCCGGGACAACCACCTACGAGCAGTACTTC
CTSSSGTTTYEQYF
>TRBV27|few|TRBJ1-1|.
TGTGCCAGCAGTTTACAGGGGTGGGGCACTGAAGCTTTCTTT
CASSLQGWGTEAFF
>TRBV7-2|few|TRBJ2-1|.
TGTGCCAGCAGCCCTAATAGCCAGGTTCAGTTCTTC
CASSPNSQVQFF
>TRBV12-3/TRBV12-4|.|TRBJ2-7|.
TGTGCCAGCAGTTTGCCGGGAAACCCAACTTCCTACGAGCAGTACTTC
CASSLPGNPTSYEQYF
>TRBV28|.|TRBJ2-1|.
TGTGCCAGCATTATAAGGAGACCGAATCGCGGGGAGCAGTTCTTC
CASIIRRPNRGEQFF
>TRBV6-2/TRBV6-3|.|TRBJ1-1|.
TGTGCCAGCAGTTACGATGGATTTGGGCCCCGGGGGAACACTGAAGCTTTCTTT
CASSYDGFGPRGNTEAFF
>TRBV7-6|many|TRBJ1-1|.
TGTGCTAGCAGCCAAGATCCGAACACTGAAGCTTTCTTT
CASSQDPNTEAFF
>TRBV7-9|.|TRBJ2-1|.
TGTGCCAGCAGCCCAACAGCCAATGAGCAGTTCTTC
CASSPTANEQFF
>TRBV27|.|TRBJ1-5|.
TGTGCCAGCAGTTTCTCGGGTAATAGCAATCAGCCCCAGCATTTT
CASSFSGNSNQPQHF
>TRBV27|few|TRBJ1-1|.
TGTGCCAGCAGTGGTTTCTTTTTGGGGAAACCTGAAGCTTTCTTT
CASSGFFLGKPEAFF
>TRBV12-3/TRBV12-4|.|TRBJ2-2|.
TGTGCCAGCAGTCTACACTTGACCGGGGAGCTGTTTTTT
CASSLHLTGELFF
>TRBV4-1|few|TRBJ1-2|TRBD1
TGCGCCAGCAGCCAAGCCTTGGACAGGGGGATAGTCTATGGCTACACCTTC
CASSQALDRGIVYGYTF
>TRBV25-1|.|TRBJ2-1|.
TGTGCCAGCAGTCTAGGGCCACAGCAGTTCTTC
CASSLGPQQFF
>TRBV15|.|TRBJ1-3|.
TGTGCCACCTTTGACAGTCCCTCTGGAAACACCATATATTTT
CATFDSPSGNTIYF
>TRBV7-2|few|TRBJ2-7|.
TGTGCCAGCAGTCTACGGAACTCCTACGAGCAGTACTTC
CASSLRNSYEQYF
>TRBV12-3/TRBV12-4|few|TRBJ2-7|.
TGTGCCAGCACCCTGGACAGCGTACTATTTAACGAGCAGTACTTC
CASTLDSVLFNEQYF